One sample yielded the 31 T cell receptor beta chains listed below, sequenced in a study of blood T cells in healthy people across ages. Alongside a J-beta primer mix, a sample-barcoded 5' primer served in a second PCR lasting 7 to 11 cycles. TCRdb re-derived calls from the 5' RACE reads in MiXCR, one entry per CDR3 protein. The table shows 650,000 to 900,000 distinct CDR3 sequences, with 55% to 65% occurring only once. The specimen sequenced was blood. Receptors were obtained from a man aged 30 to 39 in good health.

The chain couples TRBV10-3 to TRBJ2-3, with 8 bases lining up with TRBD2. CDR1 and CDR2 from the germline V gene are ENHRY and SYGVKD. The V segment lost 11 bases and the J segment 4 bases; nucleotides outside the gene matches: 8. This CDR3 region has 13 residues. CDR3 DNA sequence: TGTGCCGTCACCGGGGGGGCGGCAGATACGCAGTATTTT. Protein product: CAVTGGAADTQYF.

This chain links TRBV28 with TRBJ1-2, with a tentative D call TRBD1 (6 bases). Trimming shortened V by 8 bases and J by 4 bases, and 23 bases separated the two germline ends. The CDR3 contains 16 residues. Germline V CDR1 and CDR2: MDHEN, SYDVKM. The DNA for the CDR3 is TGTGCCAGCGCAGGGGACCCTGACAATTTCACCTATGGCTACACCTTC. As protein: CASAGDPDNFTYGYTF.

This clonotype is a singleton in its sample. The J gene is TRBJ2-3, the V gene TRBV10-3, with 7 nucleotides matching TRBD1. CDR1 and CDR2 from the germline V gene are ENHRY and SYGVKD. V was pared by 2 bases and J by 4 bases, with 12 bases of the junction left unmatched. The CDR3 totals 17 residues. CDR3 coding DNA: TGTGCCATCAGTGAGCTCAGGGGGACAAAAAGCCCAGATACGCAGTATTTT. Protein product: CAISELRGTKSPDTQYF.

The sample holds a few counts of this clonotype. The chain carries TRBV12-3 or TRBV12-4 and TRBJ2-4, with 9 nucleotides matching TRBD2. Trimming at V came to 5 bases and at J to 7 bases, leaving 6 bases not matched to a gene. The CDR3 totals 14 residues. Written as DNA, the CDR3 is TGTGCCAGCAGTCGGCGGGGGGGCCGGAACATTCAGTACTTC. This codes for CASSRRGGRNIQYF.

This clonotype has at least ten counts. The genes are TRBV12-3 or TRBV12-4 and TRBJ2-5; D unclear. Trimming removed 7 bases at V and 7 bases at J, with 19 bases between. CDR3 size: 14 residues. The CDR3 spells CASTARAATATQYF. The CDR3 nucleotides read TGTGCCAGCACCGCTAGGGCAGCTACAGCGACCCAGTACTTC.

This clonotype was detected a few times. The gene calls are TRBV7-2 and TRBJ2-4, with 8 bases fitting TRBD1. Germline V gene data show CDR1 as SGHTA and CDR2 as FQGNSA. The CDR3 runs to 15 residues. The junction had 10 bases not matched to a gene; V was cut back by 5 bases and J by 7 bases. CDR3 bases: TGTGCCAGCAGCCCACTCCGGGACAGGAGGAACATTCAGTACTTC. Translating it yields CASSPLRDRRNIQYF.

This CDR3 reads CSVEVSYTSGANVLTF. CDR3 bases: TGCAGCGTTGAAGTCAGTTATACCTCTGGGGCCAACGTCCTGACTTTC. The chain carries TRBV29-1 and TRBJ2-6, with no clear D. V was clipped by 1 base and J by 0 bases, with 10 bases between them. Per germline, CDR1 SQVTM and CDR2 ANQGSEA. The CDR3 has 16 residues.

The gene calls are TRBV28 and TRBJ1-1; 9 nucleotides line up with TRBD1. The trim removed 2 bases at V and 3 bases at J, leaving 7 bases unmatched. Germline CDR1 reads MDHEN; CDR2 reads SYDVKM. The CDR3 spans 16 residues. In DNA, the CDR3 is TGTGCCAGCAGTTTACCACAGGGGGCGAGGGACACTGAAGCTTTCTTT. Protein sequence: CASSLPQGARDTEAFF.

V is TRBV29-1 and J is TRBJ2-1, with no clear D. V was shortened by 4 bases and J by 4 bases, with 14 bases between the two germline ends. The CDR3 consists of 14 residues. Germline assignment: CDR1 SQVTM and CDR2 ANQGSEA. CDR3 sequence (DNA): TGCAGCGTTGTAAATGTGGGCGATTACAATGAGCAGTTCTTC. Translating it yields CSVVNVGDYNEQFF.

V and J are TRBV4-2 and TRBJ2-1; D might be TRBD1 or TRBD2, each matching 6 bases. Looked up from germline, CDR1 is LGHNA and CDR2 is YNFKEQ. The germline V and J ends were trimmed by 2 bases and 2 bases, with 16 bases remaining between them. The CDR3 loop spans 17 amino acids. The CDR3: CASSQQEGGWTYNEQFF. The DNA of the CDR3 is TGTGCCAGCAGCCAACAAGAGGGGGGCTGGACCTACAATGAGCAGTTCTTC.

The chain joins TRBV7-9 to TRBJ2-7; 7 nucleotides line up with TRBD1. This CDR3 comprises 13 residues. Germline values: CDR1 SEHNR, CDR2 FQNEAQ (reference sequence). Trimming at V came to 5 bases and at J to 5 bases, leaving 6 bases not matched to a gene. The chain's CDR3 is CASSPWTGHEQYF. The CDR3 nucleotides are TGTGCCAGCAGCCCTTGGACAGGCCACGAGCAGTACTTC.

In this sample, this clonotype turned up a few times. This CDR3 reads CASSPGQGATYGYTF. The CDR3 DNA reads as TGTGCCAGCAGTCCCGGACAGGGAGCGACCTATGGCTACACCTTC. The chain recombines TRBV2 with TRBJ1-2; 8 bases are shared with TRBD1. V shed 5 bases, J shed 4 bases, and the junction held 9 bases outside the gene matches. The CDR3 runs 15 residues. Germline V gene sequence: CDR1 SNHLY, CDR2 FYNNEI. The whole variable domain, remainder taken from reference TRBV2 and TRBJ1-2, is EPEVTQTPSHQVTQMGQEVILRCVPISNHLYFYWYRQILGQKVEFLVSFYNNEISEKSEIFDDQFSVERPDGSNFTLKIRSTKLEDSAMYFCASSPGQGATYGYTFGSGTRLTVV.

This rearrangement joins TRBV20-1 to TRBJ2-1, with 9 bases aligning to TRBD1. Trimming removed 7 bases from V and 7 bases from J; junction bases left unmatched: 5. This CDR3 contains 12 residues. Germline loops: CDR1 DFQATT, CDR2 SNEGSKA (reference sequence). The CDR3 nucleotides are TGCAGTGGCGGACAGGGGACGAATGAGCAGTTCTTC. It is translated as CSGGQGTNEQFF.

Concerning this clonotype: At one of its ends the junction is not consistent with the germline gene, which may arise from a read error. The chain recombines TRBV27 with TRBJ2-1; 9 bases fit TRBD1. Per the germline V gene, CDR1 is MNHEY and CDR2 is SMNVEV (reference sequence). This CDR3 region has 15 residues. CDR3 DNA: TGTGCCAGCGGAATCCGGGACAGGGTTTACAATGAACAGTTCTTC. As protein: CASGIRDRVYNEQFF.

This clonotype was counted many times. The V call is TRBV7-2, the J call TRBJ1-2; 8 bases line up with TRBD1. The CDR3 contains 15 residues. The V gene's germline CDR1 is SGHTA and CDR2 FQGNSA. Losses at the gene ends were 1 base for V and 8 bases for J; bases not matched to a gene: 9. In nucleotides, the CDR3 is TGTGCCAGCAGCTTAGTACGGACAGGGCTGCGGGGCTACACCTTC. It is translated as CASSLVRTGLRGYTF.

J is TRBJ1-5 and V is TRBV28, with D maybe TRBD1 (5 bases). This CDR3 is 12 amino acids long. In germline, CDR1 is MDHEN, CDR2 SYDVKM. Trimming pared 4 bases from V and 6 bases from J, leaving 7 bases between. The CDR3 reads CASSWGTQPQHF. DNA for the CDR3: TGTGCCAGCAGTTGGGGGACTCAGCCCCAGCATTTT. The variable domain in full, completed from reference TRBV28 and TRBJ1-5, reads DVKVTQSSRYLVKRTGEKVFLECVQDMDHENMFWYRQDPGLGLRLIYFSYDVKMKEKGDIPEGYSVSREKKERFSLILESASTNQTSMYLCASSWGTQPQHFGDGTRLSIL.

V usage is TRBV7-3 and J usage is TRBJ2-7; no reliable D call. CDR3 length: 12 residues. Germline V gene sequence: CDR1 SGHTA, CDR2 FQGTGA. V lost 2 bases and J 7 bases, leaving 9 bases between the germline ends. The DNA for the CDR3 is TGTGCCAGCAGCTTAGGTTTCGGGGAGCAGTACTTC. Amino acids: CASSLGFGEQYF.

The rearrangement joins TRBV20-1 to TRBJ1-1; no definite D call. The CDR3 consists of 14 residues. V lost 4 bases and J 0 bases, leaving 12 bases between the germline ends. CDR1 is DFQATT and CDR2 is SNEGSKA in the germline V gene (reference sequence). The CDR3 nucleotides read TGCAGTGCTACCGGACGGCCGATGAACACTGAAGCTTTCTTT. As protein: CSATGRPMNTEAFF.

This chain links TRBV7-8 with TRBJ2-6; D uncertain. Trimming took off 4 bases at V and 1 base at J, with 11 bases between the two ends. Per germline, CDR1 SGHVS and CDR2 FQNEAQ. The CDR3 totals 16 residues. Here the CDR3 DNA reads TGTGCCAGCAGCTCCAGTAGGGCGTCTGGGGCCAACGTCCTGACTTTC. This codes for CASSSSRASGANVLTF.

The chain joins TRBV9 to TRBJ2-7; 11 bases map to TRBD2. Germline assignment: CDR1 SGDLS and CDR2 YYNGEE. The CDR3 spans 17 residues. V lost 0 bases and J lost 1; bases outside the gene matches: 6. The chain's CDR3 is CASSVGLAGLGSYEQYF. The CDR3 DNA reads TGTGCCAGCAGCGTAGGACTAGCGGGGTTAGGATCCTACGAGCAGTACTTC.

This CDR3 reads CASSAPSTGRRETQYF. Written as DNA, the CDR3 is TGTGCCAGCAGTGCCCCCTCGACAGGGCGAAGGGAGACCCAGTACTTC. The chain recombines TRBV27 with TRBJ2-5, with 7 bases matching TRBD1. This CDR3 has 16 residues. Trimming at V came to 5 bases and at J to 5 bases, leaving 14 bases not matched to a gene. In germline, CDR1 is MNHEY, CDR2 SMNVEV (reference sequence).

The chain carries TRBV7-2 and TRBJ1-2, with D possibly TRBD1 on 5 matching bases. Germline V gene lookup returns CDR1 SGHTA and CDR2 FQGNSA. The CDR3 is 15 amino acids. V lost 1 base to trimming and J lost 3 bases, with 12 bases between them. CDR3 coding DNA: TGTGCCAGCAGCTTAGGTTGGGACCCATACTATGGCTACACCTTC. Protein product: CASSLGWDPYYGYTF. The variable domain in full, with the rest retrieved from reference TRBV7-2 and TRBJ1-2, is GAGVSQSPSNKVTEKGKDVELRCDPISGHTALYWYRQSLGQGLEFLIYFQGNSAPDKSGLPSDRFSAERTGGSVSTLTIQRTQQEDSAVYLCASSLGWDPYYGYTFGSGTRLTVV.

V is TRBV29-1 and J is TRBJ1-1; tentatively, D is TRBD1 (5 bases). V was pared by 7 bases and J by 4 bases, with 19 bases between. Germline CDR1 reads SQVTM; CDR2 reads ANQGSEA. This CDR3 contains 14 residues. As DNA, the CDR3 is TGCAGCGCTCAACCGGGGCTTGGCAGCACTGAAGCTTTCTTT. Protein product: CSAQPGLGSTEAFF.

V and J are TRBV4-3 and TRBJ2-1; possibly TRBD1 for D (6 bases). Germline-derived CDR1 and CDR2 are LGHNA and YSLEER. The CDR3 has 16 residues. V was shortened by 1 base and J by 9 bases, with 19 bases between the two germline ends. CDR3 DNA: TGCGCCAGCAGCCAAGTTGGCAGGGGTTTCATCGGTGAGCAGTTCTTC. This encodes CASSQVGRGFIGEQFF.

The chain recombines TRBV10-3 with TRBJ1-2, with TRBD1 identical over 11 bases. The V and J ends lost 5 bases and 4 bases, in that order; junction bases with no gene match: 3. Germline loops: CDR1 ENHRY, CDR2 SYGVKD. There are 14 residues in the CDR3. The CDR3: CAISTGQGVYGYTF. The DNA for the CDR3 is TGTGCCATCAGTACGGGACAGGGGGTCTATGGCTACACCTTC.

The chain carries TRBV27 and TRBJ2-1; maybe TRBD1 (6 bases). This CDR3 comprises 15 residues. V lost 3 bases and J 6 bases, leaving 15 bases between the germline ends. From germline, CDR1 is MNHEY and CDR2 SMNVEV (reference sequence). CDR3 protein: CASSLRGTIGNEQFF. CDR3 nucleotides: TGTGCCAGCAGTTTGAGGGGGACAATTGGCAATGAGCAGTTCTTC.

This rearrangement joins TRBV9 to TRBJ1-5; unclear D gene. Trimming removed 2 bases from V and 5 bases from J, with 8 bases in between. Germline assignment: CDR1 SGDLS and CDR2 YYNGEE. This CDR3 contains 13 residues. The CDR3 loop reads CASSVSQDQPQHF. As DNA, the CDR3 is TGTGCCAGCAGCGTCTCCCAGGATCAGCCCCAGCATTTT.

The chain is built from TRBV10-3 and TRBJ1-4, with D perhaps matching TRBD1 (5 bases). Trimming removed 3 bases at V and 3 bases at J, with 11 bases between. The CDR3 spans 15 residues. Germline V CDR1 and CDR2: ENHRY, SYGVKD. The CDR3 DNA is TGTGCCATCAGTGATCCCAGGGAGGCTAATGAAAAACTGTTTTTT. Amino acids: CAISDPREANEKLFF.

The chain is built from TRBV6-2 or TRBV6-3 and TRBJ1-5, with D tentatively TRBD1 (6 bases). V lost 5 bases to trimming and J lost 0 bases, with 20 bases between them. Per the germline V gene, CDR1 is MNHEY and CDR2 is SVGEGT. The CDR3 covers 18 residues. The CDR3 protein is CASSLAGTNVNSNQPQHF. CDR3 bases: TGTGCCAGCAGTCTCGCCGGGACAAATGTTAATAGCAATCAGCCCCAGCATTTT.

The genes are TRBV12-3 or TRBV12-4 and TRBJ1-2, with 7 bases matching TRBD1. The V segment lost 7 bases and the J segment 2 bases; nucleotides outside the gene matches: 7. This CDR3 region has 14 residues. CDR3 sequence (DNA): TGTGCCAGCACCCCCGGGACAGCGAACTATGGCTACACCTTC. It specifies CASTPGTANYGYTF.

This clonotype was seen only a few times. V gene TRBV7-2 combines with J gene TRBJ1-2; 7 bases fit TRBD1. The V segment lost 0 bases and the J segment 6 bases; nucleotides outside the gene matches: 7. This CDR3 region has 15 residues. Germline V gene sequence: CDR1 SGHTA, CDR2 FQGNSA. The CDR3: CASSLAYRGGDGYTF. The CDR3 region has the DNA TGTGCCAGCAGCTTAGCGTACAGGGGCGGCGATGGCTACACCTTC.